Listed below are T cell receptor beta chains from one sample, sequenced in a study of blood T cell repertoires in COVID-19. The method was immunoSEQ multiplex PCR; TCRdb's version includes in-frame clones alone and lacks a portion of them. The sample has some 130,000 clones; roughly 83% are singletons. Specimen: peripheral blood. The receptors were gathered from a woman of 80 years or more with acute or convalescent COVID-19. Each CDR3 is given with its conserved first and last residue. D genes are given only for firm matches. Size is omitted from some rows. Given values are once, few, many or a class for expanded clones.

cdr3_length d_call j_call clone_size v_call cdr3_nt cdr3_aa
14 TRBD1 TRBJ2-3 - TRBV5-1 TGCGCCAGCAGCACGGGACAGACCACAGATACGCAGTATTTT CASSTGQTTDTQYF
13 - TRBJ1-1 once TRBV7-2 TGTGCCAGCAGCCAAGGACAGAACACTGAAGCTTTCTTT CASSQGQNTEAFF
15 TRBD1 TRBJ1-1 - TRBV30 TGTGCCTGGACTCGACAGGGGGCAATCTCGACTGAAGCTTTCTTT CAWTRQGAISTEAFF
15 - TRBJ1-2 - TRBV13 TGTGCCAGCAGCTTAGGAGGCGGCGGCCTCTATGGCTACACCTTC CASSLGGGGLYGYTF
13 - TRBJ2-3 - TRBV6-1 TGTGCCAGCAGTGAAGGGAGGGAGGATACGCAGTATTTT CASSEGREDTQYF
18 - TRBJ2-3 - TRBV19 TGTGCCAGTAGTACCCCCGAGGGAAAGCGGCTTAGCACAGATACGCAGTATTTT CASSTPEGKRLSTDTQYF
15 TRBD1 TRBJ1-2 once TRBV10-3 TGTGCCATCAGTGAGTCGACGGGAACAGGGGATGGCTACACCTTC CAISESTGTGDGYTF
14 TRBD2 TRBJ2-7 - TRBV30 TGTGCCTGGAGGGGGACTAGCGGCTACTACGAGCAGTACTTC CAWRGTSGYYEQYF
14 TRBD1 TRBJ2-7 - TRBV6-2/TRBV6-3 TGTGCCAGCAGTTACCCCTTGACAGGGGGCGAGCAGTACTTC CASSYPLTGGEQYF
12 - TRBJ1-2 - TRBV2 TGTGCCAGCAGTGACGACAGTCGTGGCTACACCTTC CASSDDSRGYTF
12 TRBD2 TRBJ2-7 - TRBV7-8 TGTGCCAGCAGCTTACTTCCGACTAGCCTGTACTTC CASSLLPTSLYF
19 TRBD1 TRBJ1-3 - TRBV11-2 TGTGCCAGCAGCCGACGGTTCTCAGGGACAGGGTCTTCAGGAAACACCATATATTTT CASSRRFSGTGSSGNTIYF
12 - TRBJ2-7 - TRBV2 TGTGCCAGCAGTGCACTTCCAGGGGAGCAGTACTTC CASSALPGEQYF
14 - TRBJ2-7 - TRBV6-5 TGTGCCAGCAGTACTGGGGGCGCAAATTACGAGCAGTACTTC CASSTGGANYEQYF
15 TRBD1 TRBJ2-6 - TRBV9 TGTGCCAGCAGCGGAGGGGGCTATGGGGCCAACGTCCTGACTTTC CASSGGGYGANVLTF
16 TRBD2 TRBJ2-7 - TRBV9 TGTGCCAGCAGCGTATGGCCTAGCGGGTCCTCCTACGAGCAGTACTTC CASSVWPSGSSYEQYF
15 - TRBJ2-1 - TRBV7-2 TGTGCCAGCAGCCATAGGGGGGGCCCAGGTTTGGAGCAGTTCTTC CASSHRGGPGLEQFF
18 TRBD1 TRBJ1-5 - TRBV24-1 TGTGCCACCAGTGATTGGATACGACAGGGAAAGCGCAATCAGCCCCAGCATTTT CATSDWIRQGKRNQPQHF